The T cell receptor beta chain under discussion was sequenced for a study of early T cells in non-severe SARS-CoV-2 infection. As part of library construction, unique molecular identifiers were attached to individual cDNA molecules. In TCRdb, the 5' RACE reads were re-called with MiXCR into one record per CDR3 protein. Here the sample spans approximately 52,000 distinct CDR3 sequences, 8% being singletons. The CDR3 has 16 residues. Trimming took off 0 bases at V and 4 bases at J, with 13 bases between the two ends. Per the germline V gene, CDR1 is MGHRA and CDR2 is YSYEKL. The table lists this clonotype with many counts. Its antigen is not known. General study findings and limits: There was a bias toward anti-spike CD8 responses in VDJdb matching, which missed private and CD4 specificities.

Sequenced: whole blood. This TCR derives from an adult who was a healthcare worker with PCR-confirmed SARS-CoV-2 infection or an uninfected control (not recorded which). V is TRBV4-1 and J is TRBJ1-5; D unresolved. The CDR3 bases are TGCGCCAGCAGCCAAGATCCTTTAAATAAGAATCAGCCCCAGCATTTT. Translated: CASSQDPLNKNQPQHF.